Below are 3 T cell receptor beta chains sequenced from a single sample in a study of a mutant IDH1 vaccine in newly diagnosed glioma. Time point noted: week 35, safety follow-up. Alongside topical imiquimod, each dose of vaccine comprised 300 ug of mutant IDH1 20-mer peptide. Clones were sequenced by immunoSEQ multiplex PCR, and TCRdb holds only the in-frame ones, with some missing. The table records around 60,000 clones, roughly 80% of them present only once. No antigen has been identified for these receptors. The sample was PBMCs, taken from a glioma patient whose treatment included an IDH1 peptide vaccine. All receptors come from a man aged 25-40 years with glioma.

This clone was seen only a few times. The V and J genes are TRBV30 and TRBJ1-5; 7 bases agree with TRBD1. Germline V gene data show CDR1 as GTSNPN and CDR2 as SVGIG (reference sequence). The CDR3 covers 13 residues. The V segment lost 5 bases and the J segment 0 bases; nucleotides outside the gene matches: 1. CDR3 bases: TGTGCCTGGGGACAGGATAGCAATCAGCCCCAGCATTTT. Translated, it gives CAWGQDSNQPQHF.

The chain carries TRBV30 and TRBJ1-1, with D maybe TRBD1 (6 bases). The V gene's germline CDR1 is GTSNPN and CDR2 SVGIG (reference sequence). V lost 0 bases to trimming and J lost 8 bases, with 16 bases between them. The CDR3 has 14 residues. The CDR3 DNA is TGTGCCTGGAGTGTAATGGGGGGGCGGAGAGAAGCTTTCTTT. Residues: CAWSVMGGRREAFF.

The chain combines TRBV4-1 with TRBJ2-5, with D perhaps matching TRBD1 or TRBD2 (5 bases each). V was cut by 2 bases and J by 5 bases, with 27 bases left in between. The CDR3 contains 19 residues. The germline V gene encodes CDR1 MGHRA and CDR2 YSYEKL. CDR3 sequence (DNA): TGCGCCAGCAGCCAACAGTGGGGGTTTACCGGCAGCCGTTTCGAGACCCAGTACTTC. Translating it yields CASSQQWGFTGSRFETQYF.